These 21 T cell receptor beta chains share one sample of origin, sequenced in a study of T cell responses to AZD1222 COVID-19 vaccine. Using immunoSEQ multiplex PCR, the repertoire was profiled, and TCRdb retains in-frame clones only, with some absent. The table lists about 140,000 clones, roughly 92% of them singletons. Sample: peripheral blood, taken on day 0 of AZD1222 vaccination. The origin of the receptors is an adult in good health.

This clone was found a few times. The CDR3 DNA sequence: TGTGCCAGCTCACTCCGGGACCCCCCCTACGAGCAGTACTTC. Encoded protein: CASSLRDPPYEQYF. The rearrangement links TRBV18 to TRBJ2-7; D possibly matches TRBD1 or TRBD2 (5 bases each). The CDR3 has 14 residues. Germline loops: CDR1 KGHSH, CDR2 LQKENI. Trimming took off 4 bases at V and 2 bases at J, with 12 bases between the two ends.

The rearrangement joins TRBV5-1 to TRBJ1-2; D is uncertain. The CDR3 loop spans 16 amino acids. Trimming took off 5 bases at V and 4 bases at J, with 21 bases between the two ends. CDR1 is SGHRS, CDR2 YFSETQ, per germline. Here the CDR3 DNA reads TGCGCCAGCAGAAACAACGCCGGGGAAATAAGCTATGGCTACACCTTC. This gives the protein CASRNNAGEISYGYTF.

The chain is built from TRBV2 and TRBJ2-1, with 8 bases fitting TRBD2. Germline-derived CDR1 and CDR2 are SNHLY and FYNNEI. This CDR3 is 13 amino acids long. V shed 4 bases and J 8 bases; nucleotides not matched to a gene: 4. Written as DNA, the CDR3 is TGTGCCAGCAGTGGGGATAGCGGGGATGAGCAGTTCTTC. Encoded protein: CASSGDSGDEQFF.

Regarding this clone: This sample also contains other DNA sequences that code for the same CDR3. The chain employs TRBV6-5 and TRBJ2-7; 8 bases fit TRBD1. After removal of 2 bases from V and 2 bases from J, the junction contained 2 bases not matched to a gene. The CDR3 sequence is 14 residues long. CDR1 and CDR2 (germline): MNHEY, SVGAGI. CDR3 bases: TGTGCCAGCAGTTACGGGACAGGTACCTACGAGCAGTACTTC. Encoded protein: CASSYGTGTYEQYF.

The rearrangement joins TRBV19 to TRBJ1-6; possible D gene TRBD1, 6 bases. The germline gives CDR1 LNHDA, CDR2 SQIVND (reference sequence). The CDR3 totals 17 residues. With 4 bases removed from V and 10 bases from J, the gap between germline ends came to 23 bases. The CDR3 here is CASSTSILNKGHSPLHF. As DNA, the CDR3 is TGTGCCAGTAGTACCTCCATCCTCAACAAGGGACACTCACCCCTCCACTTT. The full variable domain, in which reference TRBV19 and TRBJ1-6 provide the parts outside the CDR3, is DGGITQSPKYLFRKEGQNVTLSCEQNLNHDAMYWYRQDPGQGLRLIYYSQIVNDFQKGDIAEGYSVSREKKESFPLTVTSAQKNPTAFYLCASSTSILNKGHSPLHFGNGTRLTVT.

The chain joins TRBV5-5 to TRBJ1-4; D is uncertain. The germline gives CDR1 SGHKS, CDR2 YYEKEE (reference sequence). The CDR3 consists of 15 residues. V lost 2 bases and J lost 6, with 14 bases in between. CDR3 sequence (DNA): TGTGCCAGCAGCTTCGAGGGCTTGGACTATGAAAAACTGTTTTTT. It specifies CASSFEGLDYEKLFF.

This rearrangement joins TRBV27 to TRBJ1-1; D gene uncertain. The germline V and J ends were trimmed by 0 bases and 6 bases, with 8 bases remaining between them. Germline assignment: CDR1 MNHEY and CDR2 SMNVEV (reference sequence). The CDR3 runs 13 residues. CDR3 in DNA: TGTGCCAGCAGTTTATCCCGTTGGGCTGAAGCTTTCTTT. This encodes CASSLSRWAEAFF.

This clone showed up just a few times. V usage is TRBV5-1 and J usage is TRBJ2-1; 8 bases map to TRBD2. The CDR3 spans 16 residues. The V gene's germline CDR1 is SGHRS and CDR2 YFSETQ. With 3 bases clipped from V and 7 bases from J, the junction kept 12 bases outside the gene matches. CDR3 in amino acids: CASSWIAGSPGNEQFF. The CDR3 nucleotides read TGCGCCAGCAGCTGGATAGCGGGGTCTCCCGGGAATGAGCAGTTCTTC.

The V and J genes are TRBV9 and TRBJ1-1; possibly TRBD1 for D (5 bases). CDR3 length equals 14 residues. Germline assignment: CDR1 SGDLS and CDR2 YYNGEE. V lost 4 bases and J 1 base, leaving 11 bases between the germline ends. The CDR3, as DNA: TGTGCCAGCAGCCTCGATGACAGGAACACTGAAGCTTTCTTT. Translation: CASSLDDRNTEAFF.

This sequence joins TRBV28 and TRBJ1-4, with D perhaps matching TRBD1 (6 bases). Germline V lookup: CDR1 MDHEN, CDR2 SYDVKM. The CDR3 totals 15 residues. V lost 7 bases and J 8 bases, leaving 20 bases between the germline ends. The CDR3 DNA reads as TGTGCCAGCAAAGGGACACCCCTGATGAGGGAAAAACTGTTTTTT. Encoded protein: CASKGTPLMREKLFF.

This sequence joins TRBV19 and TRBJ1-3; D gene ambiguous. CDR1 is LNHDA and CDR2 is SQIVND in the germline V gene (reference sequence). The length of the CDR3 is 17 residues. The germline V and J ends were trimmed by 3 bases and 0 bases, with 15 bases remaining between them. This CDR3 is CASSIVFRSSSGNTIYF. In DNA, the CDR3 is TGTGCCAGTAGTATTGTCTTCCGGAGCAGCTCTGGAAACACCATATATTTT.

The rearrangement links TRBV5-5 to TRBJ2-3, with 9 bases aligning to TRBD1. This CDR3 comprises 14 residues. V trimming: 1 base; J trimming: 6 bases; junction bases outside the gene matches: 3. Germline V gene lookup returns CDR1 SGHKS and CDR2 YYEKEE (reference sequence). The CDR3 spells CASSLYGTGDTQYF. CDR3 bases: TGTGCCAGCAGCTTGTACGGGACAGGGGATACGCAGTATTTT.

Here the CDR3 reads CASRTLDTEAFF. The CDR3 DNA follows: TGTGCCAGCCGGACATTGGACACTGAAGCTTTCTTT. The chain employs TRBV6-5 and TRBJ1-1, with TRBD1 as a possible D gene (5 bases). Per germline, CDR1 MNHEY and CDR2 SVGAGI. This CDR3 has 12 amino acids. The V end was cut by 8 bases, the J end by 3 bases, with 10 bases between.

The V gene is TRBV29-1, the J gene TRBJ2-7; possibly TRBD2 for D (6 bases). Germline V CDR1 and CDR2: SQVTM, ANQGSEA. The ends were cut back, 3 bases at V and 0 bases at J, with 21 bases in the middle. This CDR3 is 17 amino acids long. In DNA form, the CDR3 reads TGCAGCGTTGACGGAGTAGTGGGGGGAGCGAGCTCCTACGAGCAGTACTTC. This encodes CSVDGVVGGASSYEQYF.

The chain carries TRBV2 and TRBJ2-5, with 8 bases lining up with TRBD2. This CDR3 comprises 17 residues. Germline loops: CDR1 SNHLY, CDR2 FYNNEI. The ends lost 4 bases at V and 4 bases at J; junction bases unmatched: 14. CDR3: CASSGRRAGGRGETQYF. CDR3 sequence (DNA): TGTGCCAGCAGTGGCAGGAGGGCGGGAGGCCGGGGAGAGACCCAGTACTTC.

The chain uses TRBV18 and TRBJ2-1; 8 bases agree with TRBD1. Germline V gene sequence: CDR1 KGHSH, CDR2 LQKENI. V trimming: 3 bases; J trimming: 7 bases; junction bases outside the gene matches: 8. The CDR3 has 15 amino acids. The CDR3 spells CASSPPRGLGNEQFF. The CDR3 bases are TGTGCCAGCTCACCTCCCAGGGGGCTGGGGAATGAGCAGTTCTTC.

This clone was recorded once. V is TRBV9 and J is TRBJ2-7; 8 bases map to TRBD1. The length of the CDR3 is 16 residues. Per the germline V gene, CDR1 is SGDLS and CDR2 is YYNGEE. Trimming took 0 bases from V and 2 from J; bases not matched to a gene: 7. CDR3 sequence reads: CASSVVQGAAAYEQYF. The CDR3 bases are TGTGCCAGCAGCGTAGTTCAGGGGGCGGCCGCCTACGAGCAGTACTTC.

This clone was seen just once. The chain recombines TRBV7-2 with TRBJ2-3, with 9 bases fitting TRBD2. The CDR3 sequence is 16 residues long. CDR1 SGHTA and CDR2 FQGNSA come from the germline V gene. The V gene end was trimmed by 4 bases and the J gene end by 4 bases; junction bases not matched to a gene: 9. CDR3 bases: TGTGCCAGCAGCTCATTGCTAGCGGGGAAGGCAGATACGCAGTATTTT. It specifies CASSSLLAGKADTQYF.

The chain has TRBV28 and TRBJ1-5; D ambiguous. The V gene's germline CDR1 is MDHEN and CDR2 SYDVKM. The germline V and J ends were trimmed by 7 bases and 6 bases, with 16 bases remaining between them. This CDR3 region has 14 residues. CDR3 loop: CASNDRARGQPQHF. Written as DNA, the CDR3 is TGTGCCAGCAATGACCGGGCCCGCGGTCAGCCCCAGCATTTT.

The rearrangement links TRBV3-1 (or the pseudogene TRBV3-2) to TRBJ1-2, with a tentative D call TRBD1 (6 bases). The V gene's germline CDR1 is LGHDT and CDR2 YNNKEL (reference sequence). The V end was cut by 4 bases, the J end by 6 bases, with 12 bases between. The CDR3 is made up of 13 amino acids. This CDR3 is CASSLSQGNGYTF. As DNA, the CDR3 is TGTGCCAGCAGCCTTAGTCAGGGGAATGGCTACACCTTC.

This sequence joins TRBV18 and TRBJ2-2, with no clear D. Germline V lookup: CDR1 KGHSH, CDR2 LQKENI. V dropped 2 bases and J dropped 0 bases, with 13 bases sitting between them. The CDR3 has 17 amino acids. The CDR3 protein is CASSPFLQDTNTGELFF. CDR3 sequence (DNA): TGTGCCAGCTCACCATTTCTGCAGGATACGAACACCGGGGAGCTGTTTTTT.